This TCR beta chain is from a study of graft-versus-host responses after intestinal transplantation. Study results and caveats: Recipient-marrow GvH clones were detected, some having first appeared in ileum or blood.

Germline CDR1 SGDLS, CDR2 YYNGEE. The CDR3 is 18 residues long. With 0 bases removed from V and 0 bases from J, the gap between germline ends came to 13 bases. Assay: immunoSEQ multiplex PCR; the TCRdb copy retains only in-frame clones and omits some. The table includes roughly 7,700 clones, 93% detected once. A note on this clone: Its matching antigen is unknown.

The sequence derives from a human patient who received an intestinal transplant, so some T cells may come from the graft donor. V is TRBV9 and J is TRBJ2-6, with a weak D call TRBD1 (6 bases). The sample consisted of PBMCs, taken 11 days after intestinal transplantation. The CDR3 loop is CASSVDWTVLSGANVLTF. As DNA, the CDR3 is TGTGCCAGCAGCGTAGATTGGACAGTTCTCTCTGGGGCCAACGTCCTGACTTTC.